These 10 T cell receptor beta chains originate from one sample sequenced in a study of blood T cell repertoires in COVID-19. Sequencing was performed with immunoSEQ multiplex PCR; in TCRdb, only in-frame clones are kept and a portion is missing. Counted here are about 220,000 clones, roughly four fifths occurring once; the ten biggest clones make up approximately 5%. The sequenced material came from PBMCs or T cells enriched from blood (not recorded which). Source of these receptors: a woman between 45 and 60 years old who had been exposed to COVID-19.

The chain uses TRBV2 and TRBJ2-5; 7 nucleotides match TRBD2. V dropped 9 bases and J dropped 1; count of bases not matched to a gene: 5. The length of the CDR3 is 13 residues. Per the germline V gene, CDR1 is SNHLY and CDR2 is FYNNEI. The CDR3 protein is CARTGRGQETQYF. As DNA, the CDR3 is TGTGCCAGAACGGGGAGGGGCCAAGAGACCCAGTACTTC.

Comment on this clone: Being one base from a much bigger clone, this may be a read error. The same CDR3 can be traced to other DNA sequences in this sample. The chain is built from TRBV12-3 or TRBV12-4 and TRBJ1-1; D gene unclear. V lost 3 bases and J lost 4, with 6 bases in between. The CDR3 length is 12 residues. CDR3 residues: CASSFGGTEAFF. DNA for the CDR3: TGTGCCAGCAGTTTCGGAGGCACTGAAGCTTTCTTT.

This clone was seen a few times. The V call is TRBV6-5, the J call TRBJ1-2; TRBD1 matches 10 bases. Germline CDR1 reads MNHEY; CDR2 reads SVGAGI. The CDR3 loop spans 16 amino acids. V lost 1 base, J lost 4 bases, and 6 bases stayed unmatched. The CDR3 region is CASSYWGTGAVYGYTF. CDR3 coding DNA: TGTGCCAGCAGTTACTGGGGGACAGGGGCCGTCTATGGCTACACCTTC.

The chain carries TRBV5-1 and TRBJ2-5, with D hard to call. Germline assignment: CDR1 SGHRS and CDR2 YFSETQ. CDR3 length: 13 residues. V was pared by 1 base and J by 2 bases, with 6 bases between. CDR3: CASSLNTQETQYF. In DNA form, the CDR3 reads TGCGCCAGCAGCTTGAATACACAAGAGACCCAGTACTTC.

The chain employs TRBV11-2 and TRBJ2-7; 9 nucleotides line up with TRBD1. V trimming: 4 bases; J trimming: 3 bases; junction bases outside the gene matches: 4. Germline CDR1 reads SGHAT; CDR2 reads FQNNGV. This CDR3 has 14 residues. CDR3 bases: TGTGCCAGCAGCTCCGGGACAGGGTTCTACGAGCAGTACTTC. Protein product: CASSSGTGFYEQYF.

CDR3 amino acids: CASSPLGQGNEQFF. The CDR3 bases are TGTGCCAGCAGCCCCCTAGGACAGGGCAATGAGCAGTTCTTC. The V call is TRBV6-5, the J call TRBJ2-1; 8 positions agree with TRBD1. This CDR3 is built from 14 residues. J lost 6 bases, V lost 6 bases, and 7 bases had no gene match. In germline, CDR1 is MNHEY, CDR2 SVGAGI.

The chain recombines TRBV7-9 with TRBJ1-5; D gene ambiguous. The V end was cut by 5 bases, the J end by 5 bases, with 7 bases between. The CDR3 runs to 12 residues. Germline V lookup: CDR1 SEHNR, CDR2 FQNEAQ (reference sequence). The CDR3 nucleotides read TGTGCCAGCAGCCCGGAGGATCAGCCCCAGCATTTT. It specifies CASSPEDQPQHF.

For the CDR3, the DNA is TGTGCCAGCAGAGAGCGGGGGGGCAAGTCCTACGAGCAGTACTTC. It yields the protein CASRERGGKSYEQYF. This chain links TRBV5-6 with TRBJ2-7; 10 nucleotides line up with TRBD2. The V gene end was trimmed by 5 bases and the J gene end by 1 base; junction bases not matched to a gene: 6. Germline V gene lookup returns CDR1 SGHDT and CDR2 YYEEEE. The length of the CDR3 is 15 residues.

This rearrangement joins TRBV2 to TRBJ2-7; 9 bases agree with TRBD2. Germline V lookup: CDR1 SNHLY, CDR2 FYNNEI. The junction had 5 bases not matched to a gene; V was cut back by 4 bases and J by 4 bases. CDR3 size: 14 residues. In nucleotides, the CDR3 is TGTGCCAGCAGTGCAGCGGGGGGTGGGTACGAGCAGTACTTC. Protein: CASSAAGGGYEQYF.

This clone has only one observation. V is TRBV6-6 and J is TRBJ2-7, with 7 positions matching TRBD2. The V and J ends lost 5 bases and 3 bases, in that order; junction bases with no gene match: 10. Germline CDR1 reads MNHNY; CDR2 reads SVGAGI (reference sequence). The CDR3 contains 15 residues. The CDR3: CASSNGGGDYYEQYF. The CDR3 nucleotides read TGTGCCAGCAGTAATGGGGGGGGAGACTACTACGAGCAGTACTTC.